This TCR beta chain emerged from a study of CD8+CD57+ T cells in acquired aplastic anemia. Study-level information: Sorted CD4+ and CD8+ cells gave an average of roughly 3.3 ug of DNA.

Patients selected for sequencing had displayed CD8+CD57+ cell expansion by flow cytometry. All participating patients were living with severe acquired aplastic anemia. TCR beta VDJ and CDR3 profiles were obtained from a genomic DNA template. TCRdb reanalysed the reads using MiXCR and keeps one entry per CDR3 protein. The table shows some 170,000 distinct CDR3 sequences, with roughly 48% occurring only once. Study outcomes and limitations: A significant difference in CD8+ Simpson's diversity between patients and controls was not found. About 29 CD8+ CDR3 sequences occurred in both the patients and the controls.

Germline values: CDR1 SGHDT, CDR2 YYEEEE. The CDR3 totals 13 residues. Trimming cost V 3 bases and J 8 bases, with 12 bases left between them. In the case of this clonotype: Its specificity is not known.

The source material was sorted CD4+, CD8+, or CD8+CD57+ T cells (not recorded which) from PBMCs. The gene calls are TRBV5-6 and TRBJ2-1; a weak D match, TRBD2 (6 bases). This sequence was found in a human donor with aplastic anemia. The CDR3 protein is CASSSTPGDEQFF. CDR3 nucleotides: TGTGCCAGCAGCTCCACGCCGGGGGATGAGCAGTTCTTC.